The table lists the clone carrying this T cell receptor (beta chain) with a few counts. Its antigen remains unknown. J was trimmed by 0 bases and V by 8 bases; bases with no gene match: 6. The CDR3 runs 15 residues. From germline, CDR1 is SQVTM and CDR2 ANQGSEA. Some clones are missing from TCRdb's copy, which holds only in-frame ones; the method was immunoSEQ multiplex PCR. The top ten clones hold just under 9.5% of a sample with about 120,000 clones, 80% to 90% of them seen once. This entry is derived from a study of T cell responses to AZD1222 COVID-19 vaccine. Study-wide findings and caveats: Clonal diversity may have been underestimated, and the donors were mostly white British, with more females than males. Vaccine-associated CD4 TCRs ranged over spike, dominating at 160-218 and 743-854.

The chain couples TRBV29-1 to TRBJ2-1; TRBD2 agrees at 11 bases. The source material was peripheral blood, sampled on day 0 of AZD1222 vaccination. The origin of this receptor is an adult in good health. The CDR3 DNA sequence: TGCAGCCATTTAGCGGGAGGGAGCTCCTACAATGAGCAGTTCTTC. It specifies CSHLAGGSSYNEQFF.